Here is one T cell receptor (beta chain) with its context. The data were produced by immunoSEQ multiplex PCR, yet TCRdb's version contains in-frame clones alone and is incomplete. This table holds approximately 13,000 clones, roughly 84% found once. This record belongs to a study of chemoradiotherapy in HPV16-positive cancers. Trimming stripped 0 bases from V and 11 bases from J, with 13 bases between. Germline V gene data show CDR1 as MNHEY and CDR2 as SVGAGI. The CDR3 has 13 amino acids. The source is a human donor with HPV-associated anogenital cancer. This material consisted of blood, taken from a patient who underwent chemoradiotherapy. J is TRBJ2-5 and V is TRBV6-5, with D hard to call. The CDR3 loop is CASSYSNGDSQYF. CDR3 nucleotides: TGTGCCAGCAGTTACTCGAATGGAGACTCGCAGTACTTC.